This T cell receptor beta chain was obtained from a study of cytomegalovirus exposure and HLA in healthy donors (dated 2017 in TCRdb). Study-wide context: An earlier analysis of several hundred of the donors reported 276 Gb of sequence data and 117 million unique TCR beta sequences obtained from around 180 million T cells. Roughly 290 gigabases of sequencing data and 91 million or so unique TCR sequences made up an early release that covered 500 to 650 HLA-typed donors. Of the 350 to 450 genotyped donors, approximately 80% were placed in the genetic ancestry cluster associated with self-reported Caucasian donors. The study aimed to test whether signatures of past pathogen exposure could be identified by cataloging public T cell receptors. Using immunosequencing, the study profiled T cell repertoires from fewer than 850 subjects and related those repertoires to cytomegalovirus serostatus. In addition to the first cohort of 666 subjects, a separate validation cohort of over 90 different subjects was used. To predict cytomegalovirus infection status, the study brought together high-throughput TCR immunosequencing, statistical association of individual TCRs with disease status, and machine learning. In a later analysis, previously published TCR beta repertoires from about 670 donors were re-analyzed and high-resolution HLA genotyping was added so that TCR occurrence patterns could be studied. Rather than using new phenotypic data, the later analysis identified candidate immune exposures from TCR beta sequences and from how often those sequences occurred across donors. An earlier analysis of 587 of the donors used high-throughput TCR beta sequencing to judge whether each TCR beta V gene segment behaved as functional or pseudogenic. Alongside the repertoire data, information on donor age, sex, ethnicity and CMV serostatus was compiled. A later genetic analysis used genome-wide SNP genotypes for about three fifths of the 666 donors, treating that subset as a discovery cohort. All discovery cohort repertoires had been generated using a single sequencing platform. HLA typing included class I and class II loci at four-digit resolution. The number of donors typed differed by locus, with roughly 629-640 for A, B, C, DRB1 and DQB1, around 520 for DQA1, some 570 for DPA1, and over 400 for DPB1. A few DR-DQ haplotypes were treated as single units for association and clustering because of strong linkage in the cohort. Among around 400 genotyped donors of the cohort, an average of approximately 240,000 unique TCR beta nucleotide sequences were sequenced per donor, around 20% of them non-productive.

The library relied on the immunoSEQ multiplex PCR assay. A mixture of 60 forward primers for TCR Vbeta segments and 13 reverse primers for TCR Jbeta segments was used in the multiplex PCR. The CDR3 region of rearranged TCR beta genes was amplified from genomic DNA with a multiplex PCR assay. Amplified TCR beta libraries were sequenced as 87-base-pair reads on the Illumina HiSeq System. The authors' analysis ran thus. Across the 670 or so repertoires, a later analysis counted 80 million or so unique TCR beta chains, roughly 11 million of which were shared by at least two donors. Raw reads were error-corrected and collapsed into unique sequences with a nearest-neighbor algorithm that merged closely related sequences to remove PCR and sequencing errors. CDR3 sequences were aligned to IMGT reference sequences to assign V, D and J gene segments. For a sequence to be retained, at least a six-nucleotide match to both a V gene segment and a J gene segment was required. Rearrangements were called productive when the CDR3 lacked stop codons and stayed in frame with V and J; all others were non-productive. Following IMGT convention, CDR3 was defined as the stretch from the second conserved V-encoded cysteine up to the conserved J-encoded phenylalanine. The earlier analysis of approximately 590 of the donors excluded any sequence lacking an unambiguous match to a single V gene segment. An earlier analysis of 450 to 650 of the donors called V segments functional above 56.7% productive rearrangements and segregating when the between-donor standard deviation exceeded 5%. To diagnose cytomegalovirus status from the catalog of TCR beta chain sequences, a statistical classification framework was built. V and J gene assignment, in a later analysis, came from comparing TCR nucleotide sequences with IMGT/GENE-DB human TR gene sequences. In a later analysis, CDR3 sequences and most-parsimonious VDJ recombination scenarios were assigned using the TCRdist pipeline. In a later analysis, each TCR beta chain was defined by its CDR3 amino acid sequence together with its V-gene family, and reads lacking a unique V-gene family were excluded. As a way to deal with suspected cross-contamination and a sequencing artifact, a later analysis dropped 450 to 600 nucleotide sequences that were highly shared and had low generation probability. In a later analysis, a clonal expansion index was calculated for each public chain from normalized within-repertoire ranks of inferred template counts. In a later analysis, generation probabilities were computed with a VDJ recombination model fitted to out-of-frame rearrangements, and the resulting probabilities were checked against IGoR. In a later analysis, TCR-TCR, TCR-HLA and TCR-CMV co-occurrence was scored with hypergeometric tests, and a repertoire-size bias correction was applied to TCR pairs. False discovery rates were estimated in a later analysis by permuting HLA or CMV assignments 20 times. A later analysis grouped co-occurring TCRs with DBSCAN, adding TCRdist sequence similarity when clustering within HLA-allele-positive subsets. Repertoires with fewer than 30,000 or more than 120,000 public chains, plus five repertoires with anomalous nucleotide sharing, were excluded from co-occurrence clustering. The clones in this table, taken by TCRdb from immuneACCESS, are in-frame only. Not every clone is retained; where verified, under half of the shortfall comes from an unresolved V gene, and the cause of the rest is unknown. Clonal size and the V and J genes are those of that table, whereas D and trimming came from the DNA. The sample has approximately 150,000 clones on record, 73% of them singletons. Together, the top ten hold 1.5% to 2% of the sample.

As encoded in the germline V gene (reference sequence), CDR1 is SEHNR while CDR2 is FQNEAQ. The CDR3 contains 15 residues, cysteine and phenylalanine counted. Just the 45-base CDR3 DNA is kept, in frame starting at base 1. V is pared back by 0 bases and J by 2 bases, with 10 bases lying between the germline termini. In total, over 600 healthy bone marrow donors made up the cohort. All cohort members were sampled while nominally healthy, although unrecorded immune exposures were likely present. The donor was CMV seronegative and belonged to the group of approximately 320 seronegative cohort members. A peripheral blood sample was collected from each donor, and TCR beta sequencing was performed on peripheral blood mononuclear cells. Genomic DNA was extracted from the blood cell samples with the Qiagen DNeasy Blood Extraction Kit. A note on this clone: It has no known antigen specificity. No base qualities exist here, and no much larger clone lies one base off it.

The full study reports these points: Specific HLA alleles were associated with over 15,000 TCR beta sequences at a false discovery rate of 0.05 in a later analysis. According to a later analysis, most CMV-associated TCR beta chains appeared to be HLA-restricted, and the HLA associations seemed to be driven largely by CMV exposure. In a later analysis, TCR association rates were found to vary across HLA loci, with the most associated TCRs seen for DRB1 alleles and the fewest for HLA-C alleles. A cluster of highly shared sequence variants was judged likely to be a technical artifact of the sequencing pipeline. Three of the identified cytomegalovirus-associated TCR beta chains were confirmed in vitro to be specific for cytomegalovirus antigens. The only immune exposure information available for the cohort was CMV serostatus. In both the original and validation cohorts, the classifier was reported to diagnose cytomegalovirus status with high specificity and sensitivity. In an earlier analysis of over 550 of the donors, most TCR beta V segments were observed in productive rearrangements about 90% or about 30% of the time, broadly matching IMGT annotations. Presence/absence analyses assumed roughly uniform sequencing depth across donors, an assumption that may not hold. Some IMGT-functional V segments, including TRBV6-2 and TRBV6-3, could not be distinguished by the 87-base-pair reads and were therefore excluded. According to the authors, the approach could potentially be generalized to other disease states and immunological phenotypes. A further reported finding was that TCR beta sequences accurately predicted the HLA-A and HLA-B alleles for most subjects in the first cohort. When HLA alleles, especially DR and DQ, strongly co-occurred, TCR associations were difficult to assign to individual alleles. Linkage disequilibrium might explain the correlated functional status among segregating V segments, but an unknown experimental factor could not be ruled out. Because some donors lacked HLA typing at each locus, the association tests relied only on the typed subset. A later genetic analysis reported fewer N-insertions in productive TCRs among donors in an Asian-associated ancestry cluster than the roughly 620-donor mean. Because counts were too low, 15 or so rarely observed V segments, including chromosome 9 orphons, were excluded from the earlier analysis of fewer than 650 of the donors. Only TCR beta chains were sequenced in this cohort, and the absence of alpha or paired-chain data limited detectable features. Most TCR sequences were seen in very few donors, while some public TCRs were found in many individuals. The study listed approximately 150 TCR beta chains as associated with cytomegalovirus. In a later genetic analysis, a missense DCLRE1C variant was associated with V-gene and J-gene trimming of TCR beta chains, and the association was replicated in an independent cohort. According to a later analysis, parvovirus B19, influenza, CMV and Epstein-Barr virus appeared linked to several top co-occurrence clusters. Compared with equally common non-associated chains, HLA-associated TCR beta chains in a later analysis were more clonally expanded and had lower generation probabilities.

The sample consisted of PBMCs. The clonotype comes from a woman aged 18-35 years in good health and CMV-seronegative. The chain is made from TRBV7-9 and TRBJ2-5, with TRBD1 tentatively as D gene (5 bases match). The DNA reads TGTGCCAGCAGCTTAGCCCCAGGGTTACAAGAGACCCAGTACTTC. This codes for CASSLAPGLQETQYF.